This TCR beta chain was captured in a study of OX40 agonist ivuxolimab in advanced cancers. The table came from immunoSEQ multiplex PCR; TCRdb's copy has only in-frame clones and leaves some out. The sample holds under 80,000 clones, approximately 81% seen once. Regarding this clone: Its specificity is unknown.

V was clipped by 5 bases and J by 4 bases, with 12 bases between them. The length of the CDR3 is 13 residues. Germline values: CDR1 SGHDT, CDR2 YYEEEE. Study results and caveats: CD8+ T cells averaged more expanded clones than CD4+.

The starting material was CD4+ or CD8+ T cells sorted from blood, obtained in a trial of the OX40 agonist ivuxolimab. The receptor was derived from an adult with an advanced solid tumor such as melanoma, head and neck, liver or kidney cancer. This chain joins TRBV5-6 and TRBJ2-5; maybe TRBD1 (6 bases). CDR3 nucleotide sequence: TGTGCCAGCAGGGGTACAGGGAGAGAGACCCAGTACTTC. Its translation is CASRGTGRETQYF.